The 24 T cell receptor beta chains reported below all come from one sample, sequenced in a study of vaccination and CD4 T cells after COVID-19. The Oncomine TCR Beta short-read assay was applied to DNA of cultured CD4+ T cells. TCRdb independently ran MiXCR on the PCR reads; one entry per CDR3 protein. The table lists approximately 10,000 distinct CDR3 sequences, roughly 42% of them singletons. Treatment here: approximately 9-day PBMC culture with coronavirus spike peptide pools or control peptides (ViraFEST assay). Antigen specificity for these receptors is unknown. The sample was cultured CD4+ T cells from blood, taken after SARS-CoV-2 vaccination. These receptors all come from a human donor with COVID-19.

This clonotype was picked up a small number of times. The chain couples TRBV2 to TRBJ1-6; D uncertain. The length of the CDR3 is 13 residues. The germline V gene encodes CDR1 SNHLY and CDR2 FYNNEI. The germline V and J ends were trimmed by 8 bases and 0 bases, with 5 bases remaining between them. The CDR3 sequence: CASGSSYNSPLHF. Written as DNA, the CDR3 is TGTGCCAGCGGGTCCTCCTATAATTCACCCCTCCACTTT.

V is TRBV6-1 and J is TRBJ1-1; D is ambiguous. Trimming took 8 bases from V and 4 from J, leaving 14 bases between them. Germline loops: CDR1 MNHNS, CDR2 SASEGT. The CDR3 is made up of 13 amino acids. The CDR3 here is CASVGGRFTEAFF. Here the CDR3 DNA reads TGTGCCAGCGTTGGAGGCAGGTTCACTGAAGCTTTCTTT.

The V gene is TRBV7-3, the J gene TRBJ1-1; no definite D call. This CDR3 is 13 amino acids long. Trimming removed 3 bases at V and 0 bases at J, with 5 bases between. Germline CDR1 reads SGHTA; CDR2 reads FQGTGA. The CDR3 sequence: CASSFGMNTEAFF. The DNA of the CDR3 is TGTGCCAGCAGCTTTGGGATGAACACTGAAGCTTTCTTT.

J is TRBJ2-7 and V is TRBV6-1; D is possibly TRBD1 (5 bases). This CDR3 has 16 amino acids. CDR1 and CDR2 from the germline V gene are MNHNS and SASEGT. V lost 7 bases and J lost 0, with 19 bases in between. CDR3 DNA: TGTGCCAGCACCCCTGGCCAGGGCCGGAACTCCTACGAGCAGTACTTC. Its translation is CASTPGQGRNSYEQYF.

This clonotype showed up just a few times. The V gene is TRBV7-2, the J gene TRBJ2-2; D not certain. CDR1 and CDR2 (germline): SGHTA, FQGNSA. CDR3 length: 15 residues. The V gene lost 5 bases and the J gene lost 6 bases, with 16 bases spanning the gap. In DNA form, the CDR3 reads TGTGCCAGCAGCATAGGACCCTCTAGGGCCGGGGAGCTGTTTTTT. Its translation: CASSIGPSRAGELFF.

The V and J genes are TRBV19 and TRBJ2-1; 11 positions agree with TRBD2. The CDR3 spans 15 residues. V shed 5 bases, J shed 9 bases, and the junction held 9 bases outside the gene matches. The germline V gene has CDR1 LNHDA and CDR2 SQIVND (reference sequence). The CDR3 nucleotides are TGTGCCAGTAGTCGACGGACTAGCGGGCCTGGTGAGCAGTTCTTC. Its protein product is CASSRRTSGPGEQFF.

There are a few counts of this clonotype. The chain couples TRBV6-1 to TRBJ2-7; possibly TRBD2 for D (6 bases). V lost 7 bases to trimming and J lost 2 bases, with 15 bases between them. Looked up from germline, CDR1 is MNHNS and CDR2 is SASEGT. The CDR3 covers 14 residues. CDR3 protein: CASTTPGGAYEQYF. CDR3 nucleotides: TGTGCCAGCACCACCCCAGGAGGGGCCTACGAGCAGTACTTC.

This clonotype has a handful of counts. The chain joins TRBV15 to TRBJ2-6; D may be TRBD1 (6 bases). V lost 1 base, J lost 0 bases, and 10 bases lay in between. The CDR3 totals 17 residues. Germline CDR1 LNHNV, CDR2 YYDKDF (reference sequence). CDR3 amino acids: CATSRVGTRSGANVLTF. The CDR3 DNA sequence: TGTGCCACCAGCAGAGTTGGGACACGCTCTGGGGCCAACGTCCTGACTTTC.

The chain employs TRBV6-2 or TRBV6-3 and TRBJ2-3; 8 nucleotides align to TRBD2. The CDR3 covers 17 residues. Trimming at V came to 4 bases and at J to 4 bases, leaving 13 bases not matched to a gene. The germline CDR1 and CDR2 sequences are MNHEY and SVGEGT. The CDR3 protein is CASSLAGGSLGPDTQYF. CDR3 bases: TGTGCCAGCAGTTTGGCGGGGGGCTCCCTTGGTCCAGATACGCAGTATTTT.

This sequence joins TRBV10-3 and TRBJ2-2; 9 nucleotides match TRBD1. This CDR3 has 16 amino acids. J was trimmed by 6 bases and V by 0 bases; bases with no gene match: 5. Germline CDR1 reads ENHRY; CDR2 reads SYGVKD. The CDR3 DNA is TGTGCCATCAGTGAGTCGACAGGGGGGTCTGCCGGGGAGCTGTTTTTT. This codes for CAISESTGGSAGELFF.

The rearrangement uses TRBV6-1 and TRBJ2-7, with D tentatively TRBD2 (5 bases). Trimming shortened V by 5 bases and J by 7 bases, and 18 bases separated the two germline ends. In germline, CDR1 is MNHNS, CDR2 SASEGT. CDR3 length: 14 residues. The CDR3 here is CASSPGRPSGEQYF. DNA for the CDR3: TGTGCCAGCAGTCCGGGCCGTCCTTCGGGAGAGCAGTACTTC.

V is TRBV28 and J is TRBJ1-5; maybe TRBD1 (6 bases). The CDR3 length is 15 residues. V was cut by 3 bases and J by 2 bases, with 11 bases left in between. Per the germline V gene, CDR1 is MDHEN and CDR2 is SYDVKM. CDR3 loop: CASSFAGEGNQPQHF. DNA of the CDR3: TGTGCCAGCAGTTTCGCAGGGGAGGGCAATCAGCCCCAGCATTTT.

The CDR3 here is CASSLGGFYTF. In nucleotides, the CDR3 is TGTGCCAGCAGTCTCGGGGGGTTCTACACCTTC. The chain carries TRBV6-2 or TRBV6-3 and TRBJ1-2; perhaps TRBD1 as D (5 bases). Trimming removed 5 bases from V and 10 bases from J, with 11 bases in between. The CDR3 consists of 11 residues. Germline V gene data show CDR1 as MNHEY and CDR2 as SVGEGT.

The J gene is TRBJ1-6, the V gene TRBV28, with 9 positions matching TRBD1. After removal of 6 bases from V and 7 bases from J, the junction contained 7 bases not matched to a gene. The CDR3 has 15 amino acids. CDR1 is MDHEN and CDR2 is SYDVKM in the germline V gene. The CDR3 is CASSYNRGRNSPLHF. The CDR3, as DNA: TGTGCCAGCAGCTACAACAGGGGGCGAAATTCACCCCTCCACTTT.

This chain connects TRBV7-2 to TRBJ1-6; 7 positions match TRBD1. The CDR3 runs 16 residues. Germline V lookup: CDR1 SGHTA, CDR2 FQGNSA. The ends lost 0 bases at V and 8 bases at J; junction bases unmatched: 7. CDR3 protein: CASSLASAGGYSPLHF. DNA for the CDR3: TGTGCCAGCAGCTTAGCATCGGCAGGGGGGTATTCACCCCTCCACTTT.

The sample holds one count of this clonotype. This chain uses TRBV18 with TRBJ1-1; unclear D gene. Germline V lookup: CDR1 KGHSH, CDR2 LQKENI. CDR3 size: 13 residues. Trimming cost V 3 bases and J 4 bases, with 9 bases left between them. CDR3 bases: TGTGCCAGCTCACCTTTTGGCCTCACTGAAGCTTTCTTT. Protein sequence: CASSPFGLTEAFF.

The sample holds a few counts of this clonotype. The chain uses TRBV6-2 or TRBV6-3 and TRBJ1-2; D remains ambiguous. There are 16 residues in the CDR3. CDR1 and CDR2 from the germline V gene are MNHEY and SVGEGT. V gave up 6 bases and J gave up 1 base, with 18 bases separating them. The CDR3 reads CASRPASDLLNYGYTF. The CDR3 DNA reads TGTGCCAGCAGGCCTGCGTCCGATCTTCTTAACTATGGCTACACCTTC.

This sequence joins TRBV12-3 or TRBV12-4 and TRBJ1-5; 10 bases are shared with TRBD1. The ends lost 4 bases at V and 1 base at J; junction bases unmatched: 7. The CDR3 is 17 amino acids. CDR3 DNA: TGTGCCAGCAGTTCCCTGACAGGGGGCAGGAGCAATCAGCCCCAGCATTTT. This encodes CASSSLTGGRSNQPQHF.

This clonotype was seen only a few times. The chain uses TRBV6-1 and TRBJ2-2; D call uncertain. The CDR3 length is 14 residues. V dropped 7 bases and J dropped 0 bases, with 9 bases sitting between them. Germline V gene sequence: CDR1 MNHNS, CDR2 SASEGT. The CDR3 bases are TGTGCCAGCACCCGGTCTCCGAACACCGGGGAGCTGTTTTTT. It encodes CASTRSPNTGELFF.

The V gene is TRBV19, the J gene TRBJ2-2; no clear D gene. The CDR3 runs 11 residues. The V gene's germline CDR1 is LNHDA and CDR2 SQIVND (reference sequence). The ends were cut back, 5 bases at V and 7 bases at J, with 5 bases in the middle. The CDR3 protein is CASSRVGELFF. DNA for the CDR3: TGTGCCAGTAGTCGAGTCGGGGAGCTGTTTTTT.

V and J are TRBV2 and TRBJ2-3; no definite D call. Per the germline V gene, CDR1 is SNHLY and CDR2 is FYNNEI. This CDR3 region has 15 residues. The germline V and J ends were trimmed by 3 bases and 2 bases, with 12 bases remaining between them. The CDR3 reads CASSDITEYTDTQYF. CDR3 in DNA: TGTGCCAGCAGTGACATAACGGAATACACAGATACGCAGTATTTT.

The CDR3 region is CASSLQIPGQGRYGYTF. DNA for the CDR3: TGTGCCAGCAGCTTGCAAATACCGGGACAGGGCCGATATGGCTACACCTTC. The V gene is TRBV11-2, the J gene TRBJ1-2; 9 bases are a match to TRBD1. The junction had 13 bases not matched to a gene; V was cut back by 3 bases and J by 5 bases. CDR3 length equals 17 residues. Germline values: CDR1 SGHAT, CDR2 FQNNGV.

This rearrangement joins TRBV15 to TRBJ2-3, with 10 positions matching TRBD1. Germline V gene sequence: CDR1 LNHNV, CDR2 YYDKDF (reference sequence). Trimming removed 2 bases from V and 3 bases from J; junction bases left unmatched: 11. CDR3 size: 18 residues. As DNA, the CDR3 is TGTGCCACCAGCAGACGAACACTGGGACAGGGGAGGACAGATACGCAGTATTTT. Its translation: CATSRRTLGQGRTDTQYF.

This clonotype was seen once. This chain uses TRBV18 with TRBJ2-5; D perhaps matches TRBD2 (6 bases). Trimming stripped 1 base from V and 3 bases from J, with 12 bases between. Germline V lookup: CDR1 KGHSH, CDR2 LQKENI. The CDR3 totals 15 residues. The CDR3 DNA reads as TGTGCCAGCTCACCACTCCGGACGGGAGAAGAGACCCAGTACTTC. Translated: CASSPLRTGEETQYF.